These 6 T cell receptor beta chains were all obtained from the same sample, sequenced in a study of blood T cell repertoires in COVID-19. Measured with immunoSEQ multiplex PCR; TCRdb has only the in-frame clones, and not every one. The profile shows roughly 250,000 clones, approximately 88% of them singletons. Input material: PBMCs or T cells enriched from blood (not recorded which). These TCRs come from a middle-aged woman with acute COVID-19.

This chain joins TRBV3-1 (or the pseudogene TRBV3-2) and TRBJ2-2; D call uncertain. Germline CDR1 LGHDT, CDR2 YNNKEL (reference sequence). CDR3 size: 14 residues. Trimming pared 1 base from V and 6 bases from J, leaving 9 bases between. The CDR3 region is CASSQGPEAGELFF. CDR3 sequence (DNA): TGTGCCAGCAGCCAAGGCCCTGAGGCCGGGGAGCTGTTTTTT.

J is TRBJ2-5 and V is TRBV5-1; 7 positions match TRBD1. Looked up from germline, CDR1 is SGHRS and CDR2 is YFSETQ. V dropped 0 bases and J dropped 1; count of bases not matched to a gene: 3. CDR3 length: 15 residues. CDR3 sequence reads: CASSLEGTAQETQYF. The CDR3 DNA is TGCGCCAGCAGCTTGGAGGGGACAGCCCAAGAGACCCAGTACTTC.

This clone was observed a single time. The J gene is TRBJ2-3, the V gene TRBV4-1, with 8 bases aligning to TRBD1. Looked up from germline, CDR1 is MGHRA and CDR2 is YSYEKL. There are 16 residues in the CDR3. J was trimmed by 0 bases and V by 3 bases; bases with no gene match: 5. The CDR3 DNA reads TGCGCCAGCAGCCAGACAGGGGATGCAAGCACAGATACGCAGTATTTT. Encoded protein: CASSQTGDASTDTQYF.

This clone appeared a single time. The rearrangement uses TRBV7-9 and TRBJ2-7, with 7 nucleotides matching TRBD1. This CDR3 is 13 amino acids long. The junction had 4 bases not matched to a gene; V was cut back by 6 bases and J by 2 bases. Germline values: CDR1 SEHNR, CDR2 FQNEAQ (reference sequence). CDR3 in amino acids: CASSYTGAYEQYV. CDR3 bases: TGTGCCAGCAGTTATACAGGGGCCTACGAGCAGTACGTC.

The gene calls are TRBV5-1 and TRBJ2-2, with 7 bases matching TRBD2. V trimming: 0 bases; J trimming: 4 bases; junction bases outside the gene matches: 3. This CDR3 contains 15 residues. Germline values: CDR1 SGHRS, CDR2 YFSETQ. CDR3 sequence: CASSLAGGSTGELFF. CDR3 coding DNA: TGCGCCAGCAGCTTGGCGGGAGGCTCCACCGGGGAGCTGTTTTTT.

This chain connects TRBV6-5 to TRBJ2-7; a weak D match, TRBD1 (6 bases). CDR1 is MNHEY, CDR2 SVGAGI, per germline. This CDR3 has 14 residues. Trimming left V 5 bases short and J 0 bases short, with 11 bases between. The CDR3 DNA reads TGTGCCAGCAGTATTACAGGGCACTCCTACGAGCAGTACTTC. Its translation: CASSITGHSYEQYF.